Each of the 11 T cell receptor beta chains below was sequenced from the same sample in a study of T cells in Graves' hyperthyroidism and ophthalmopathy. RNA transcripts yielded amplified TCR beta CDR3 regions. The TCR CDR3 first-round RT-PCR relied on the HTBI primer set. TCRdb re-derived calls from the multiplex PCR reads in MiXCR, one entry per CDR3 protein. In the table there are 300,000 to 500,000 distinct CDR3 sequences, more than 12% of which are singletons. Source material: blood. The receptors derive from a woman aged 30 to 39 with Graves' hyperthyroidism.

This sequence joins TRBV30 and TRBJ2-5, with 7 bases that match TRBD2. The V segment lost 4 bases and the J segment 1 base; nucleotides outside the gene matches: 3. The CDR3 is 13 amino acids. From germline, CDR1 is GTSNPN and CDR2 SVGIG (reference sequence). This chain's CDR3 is CAWTGRTQETQYF. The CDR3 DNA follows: TGTGCCTGGACCGGGAGGACCCAAGAGACCCAGTACTTC.

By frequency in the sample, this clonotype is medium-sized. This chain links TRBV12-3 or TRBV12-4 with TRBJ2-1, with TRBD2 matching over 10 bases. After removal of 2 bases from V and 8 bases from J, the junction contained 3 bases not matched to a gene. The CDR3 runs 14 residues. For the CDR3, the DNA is TGTGCCAGCAGTTTAACTAGCGGGACATATGAGCAGTTCTTC. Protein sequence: CASSLTSGTYEQFF.

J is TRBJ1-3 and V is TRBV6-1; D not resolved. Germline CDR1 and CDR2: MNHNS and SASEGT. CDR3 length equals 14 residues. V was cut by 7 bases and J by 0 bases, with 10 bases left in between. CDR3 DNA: TGTGCCAGCAAGCCGGGCAACTCTGGAAACACCATATATTTT. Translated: CASKPGNSGNTIYF.

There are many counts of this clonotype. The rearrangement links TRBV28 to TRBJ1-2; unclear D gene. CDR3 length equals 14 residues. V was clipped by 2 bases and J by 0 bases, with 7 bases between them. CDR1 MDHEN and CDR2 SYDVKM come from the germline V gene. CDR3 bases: TGTGCCAGCAGTTTAAGGCAGGCTAACTATGGCTACACCTTC. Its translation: CASSLRQANYGYTF.

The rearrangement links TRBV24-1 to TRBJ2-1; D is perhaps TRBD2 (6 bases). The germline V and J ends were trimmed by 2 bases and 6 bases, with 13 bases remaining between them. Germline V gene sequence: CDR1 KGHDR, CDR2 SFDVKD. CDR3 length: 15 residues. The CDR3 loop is CATSDYGTDSNEQFF. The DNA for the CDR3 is TGTGCCACCAGTGATTATGGGACTGACAGCAATGAGCAGTTCTTC.

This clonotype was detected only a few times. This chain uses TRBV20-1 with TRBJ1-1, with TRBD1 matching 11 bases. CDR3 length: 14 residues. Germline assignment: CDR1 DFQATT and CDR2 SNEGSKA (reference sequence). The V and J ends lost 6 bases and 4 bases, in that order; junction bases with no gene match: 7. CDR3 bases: TGCAGTGCCAGAAGGACAGGGGGCGGCACTGAAGCTTTCTTT. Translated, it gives CSARRTGGGTEAFF.

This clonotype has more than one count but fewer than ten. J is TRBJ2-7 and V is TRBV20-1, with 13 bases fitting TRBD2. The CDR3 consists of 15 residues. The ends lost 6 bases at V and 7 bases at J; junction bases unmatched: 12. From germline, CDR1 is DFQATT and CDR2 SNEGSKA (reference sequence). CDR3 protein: CSAAGLTLAGGEQYF. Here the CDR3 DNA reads TGCAGTGCGGCCGGTTTGACACTAGCGGGAGGGGAGCAGTACTTC.

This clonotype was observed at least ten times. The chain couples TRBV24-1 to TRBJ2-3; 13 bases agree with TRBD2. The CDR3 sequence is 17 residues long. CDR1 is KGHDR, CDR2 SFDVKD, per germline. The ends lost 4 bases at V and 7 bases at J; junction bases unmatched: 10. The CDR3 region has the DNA TGTGCCACCAGTGACCTCGGACTAGCGGGGGAGATGAATACGCAGTATTTT. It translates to CATSDLGLAGEMNTQYF.

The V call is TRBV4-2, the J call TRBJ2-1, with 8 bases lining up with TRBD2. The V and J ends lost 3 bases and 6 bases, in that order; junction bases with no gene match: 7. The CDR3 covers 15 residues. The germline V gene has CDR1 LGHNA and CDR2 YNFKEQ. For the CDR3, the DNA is TGTGCCAGCAGCCAGGGGGCCGGGGGGGGCAATGAGCAGTTCTTC. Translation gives CASSQGAGGGNEQFF.

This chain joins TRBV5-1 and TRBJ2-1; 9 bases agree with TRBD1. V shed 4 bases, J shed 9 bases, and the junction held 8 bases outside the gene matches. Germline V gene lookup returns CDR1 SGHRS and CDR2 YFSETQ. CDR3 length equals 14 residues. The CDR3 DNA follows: TGCGCCAGCAGCGCGGGACAGGGTCTTGGTGAGCAGTTCTTC. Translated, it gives CASSAGQGLGEQFF.

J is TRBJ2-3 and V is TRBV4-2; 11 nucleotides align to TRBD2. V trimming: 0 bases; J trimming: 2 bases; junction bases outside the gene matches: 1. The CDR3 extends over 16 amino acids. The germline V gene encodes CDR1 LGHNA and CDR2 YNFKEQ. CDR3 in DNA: TGTGCCAGCAGCCAAGATAGCGGGAGGGACACAGATACGCAGTATTTT. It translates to CASSQDSGRDTDTQYF.